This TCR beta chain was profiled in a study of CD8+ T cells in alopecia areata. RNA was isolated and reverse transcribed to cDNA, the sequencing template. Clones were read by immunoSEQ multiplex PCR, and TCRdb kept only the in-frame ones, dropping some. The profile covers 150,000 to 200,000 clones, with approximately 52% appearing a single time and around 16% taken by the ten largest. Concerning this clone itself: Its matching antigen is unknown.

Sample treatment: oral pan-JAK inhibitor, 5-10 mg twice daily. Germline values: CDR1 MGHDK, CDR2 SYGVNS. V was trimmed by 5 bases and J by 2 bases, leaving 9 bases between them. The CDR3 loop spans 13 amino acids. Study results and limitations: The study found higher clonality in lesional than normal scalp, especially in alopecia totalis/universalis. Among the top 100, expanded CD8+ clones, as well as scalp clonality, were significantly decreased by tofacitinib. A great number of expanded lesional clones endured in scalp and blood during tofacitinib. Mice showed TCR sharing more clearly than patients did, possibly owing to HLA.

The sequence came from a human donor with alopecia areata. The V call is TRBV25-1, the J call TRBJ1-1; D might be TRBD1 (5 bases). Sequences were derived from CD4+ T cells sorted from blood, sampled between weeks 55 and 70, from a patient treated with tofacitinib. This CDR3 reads CASSRQTNTEAFF. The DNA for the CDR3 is TGTGCCAGCAGTCGACAGACCAACACTGAAGCTTTCTTT.